This TCR beta chain was sequenced during a study of T cell responses to AZD1222 COVID-19 vaccine. Repertoires were generated with immunoSEQ multiplex PCR, while TCRdb's copy carries only in-frame clones and drops some. The data contain some 130,000 clones, roughly nine tenths of them singletons. General observations from the study: It should be noted that donors were predominantly white British and more often female, and clonal diversity was possibly underestimated.

Turning to this clone: Antigen specificity is unknown.

Sample: peripheral blood, taken on day 0 of AZD1222 vaccination. The receptor was isolated from an adult in good health.

The CDR3 nucleotides read TGTGCCAGTCCTAGAACCGGGACAGAGAACACTGAAGCTTTCTTT. Protein: CASPRTGTENTEAFF. The V call is TRBV19, the J call TRBJ1-1; 7 bases match TRBD1. The CDR3 totals 15 residues. CDR1 LNHDA and CDR2 SQIVND come from the germline V gene (reference sequence). V shed 8 bases, J shed 1 base, and the junction held 10 bases outside the gene matches.